The 6 T cell receptor beta chains presented below share a single source sample, sequenced in a study of T cell repertoires in cytomegalovirus infection. A single record per CDR3 protein comes from TCRdb applying MiXCR to the reads. The sample includes about 300,000 distinct CDR3 sequences, 20% to 30% of them seen just once. The specimen sequenced was PBMCs. Every receptor here comes from a human donor in good health (CMV status not recorded). Some clones in this sample may be carry-over from other donors' samples.

Notes on this clonotype: Germline and junction disagree at one end, which may indicate a read error. The rearrangement uses TRBV6-6 and TRBJ2-7, with TRBD2 matching 8 bases. Looked up from germline, CDR1 is MNHNY and CDR2 is SVGAGI (reference sequence). The CDR3 extends over 13 amino acids. CDR3 region: CASSLGPERGSAF. The CDR3 DNA reads as TGTGCCAGCAGTTTGGGACCGGAGCGGGGGTCTGCCTTC.

The rearrangement links TRBV7-2 to TRBJ1-2; D remains ambiguous. Germline V lookup: CDR1 SGHTA, CDR2 FQGNSA. The CDR3 loop spans 12 amino acids. Trimming removed 5 bases at V and 4 bases at J, with 8 bases between. CDR3 sequence reads: CASSADGYGYTF. CDR3 in DNA: TGTGCCAGCAGCGCGGACGGCTATGGCTACACCTTC.

Here the CDR3 reads CASRISISYNSPLHF. The CDR3 nucleotides are TGCGCCAGCAGAATATCAATCTCCTATAATTCACCCCTCCACTTT. The chain uses TRBV5-1 and TRBJ1-6; D call uncertain. Per germline, CDR1 SGHRS and CDR2 YFSETQ. Trimming took 5 bases from V and 0 from J, leaving 9 bases between them. The CDR3 spans 15 residues.

This clonotype was counted at least ten times. This chain connects TRBV19 to TRBJ1-5; D unresolved. Trimming took off 8 bases at V and 1 base at J, with 15 bases between the two ends. This CDR3 has 15 amino acids. Per germline, CDR1 LNHDA and CDR2 SQIVND (reference sequence). The CDR3 DNA reads as TGTGCCAGTTCCCAAAACTCCGGGAGCAATCAGCCCCAGCATTTT. It codes for CASSQNSGSNQPQHF.

A few counts support this clonotype. This rearrangement joins TRBV29-1 to TRBJ2-3; 7 bases match TRBD1. The germline CDR1 and CDR2 sequences are SQVTM and ANQGSEA. The CDR3 is 11 residues long. V lost 6 bases to trimming and J lost 5 bases; unmatched junction nucleotides: 2. CDR3 protein: CSVQGKDTQYF. The DNA of the CDR3 is TGCAGCGTACAGGGGAAAGATACGCAGTATTTT.

The V gene is TRBV6-5, the J gene TRBJ1-1; D remains ambiguous. The length of the CDR3 is 13 residues. Between the trimmed V and J ends, which lost 0 bases and 6 bases, there was a span of 8 bases. Germline CDR1 is MNHEY and CDR2 is SVGAGI. The chain's CDR3 is CASSYSAGPEAFF. CDR3 DNA: TGTGCCAGCAGTTACTCAGCGGGCCCTGAAGCTTTCTTT.